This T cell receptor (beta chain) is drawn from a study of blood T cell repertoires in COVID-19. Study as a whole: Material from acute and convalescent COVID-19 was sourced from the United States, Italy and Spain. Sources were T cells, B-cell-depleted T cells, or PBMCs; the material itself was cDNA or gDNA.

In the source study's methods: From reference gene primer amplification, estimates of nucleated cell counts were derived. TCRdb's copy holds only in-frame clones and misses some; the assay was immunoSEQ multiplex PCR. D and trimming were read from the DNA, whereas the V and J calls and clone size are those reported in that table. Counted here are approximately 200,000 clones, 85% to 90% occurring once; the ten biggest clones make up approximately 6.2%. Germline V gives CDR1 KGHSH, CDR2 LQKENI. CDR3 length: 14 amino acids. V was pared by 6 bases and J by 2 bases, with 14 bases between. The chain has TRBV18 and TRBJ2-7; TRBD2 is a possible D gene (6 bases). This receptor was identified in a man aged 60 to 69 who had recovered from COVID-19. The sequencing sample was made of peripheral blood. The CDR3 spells CASSSFTSPYEQYF. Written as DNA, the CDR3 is TGTGCCAGCTCTTCCTTTACTAGCCCCTACGAGCAGTACTTC.